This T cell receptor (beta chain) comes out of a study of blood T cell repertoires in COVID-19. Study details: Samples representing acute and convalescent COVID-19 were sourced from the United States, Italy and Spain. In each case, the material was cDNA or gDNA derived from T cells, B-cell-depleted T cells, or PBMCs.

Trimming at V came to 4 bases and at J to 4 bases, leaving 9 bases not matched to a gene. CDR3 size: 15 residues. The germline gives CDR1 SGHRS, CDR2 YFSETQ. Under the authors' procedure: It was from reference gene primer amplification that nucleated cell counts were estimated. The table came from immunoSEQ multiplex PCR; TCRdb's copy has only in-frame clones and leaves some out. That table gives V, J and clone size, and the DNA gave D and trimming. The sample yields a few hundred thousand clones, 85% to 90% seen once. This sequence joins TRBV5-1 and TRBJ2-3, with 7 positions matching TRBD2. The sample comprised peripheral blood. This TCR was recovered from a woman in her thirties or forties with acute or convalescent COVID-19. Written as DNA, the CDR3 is TGCGCCAGCAGCCTGGCTGGGGGGGTGCCAGATACGCAGTATTTT. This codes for CASSLAGGVPDTQYF.